The 10 T cell receptor beta chains given below trace back to one sample, sequenced in a study of blood T cell repertoires in COVID-19 (dated by TCRdb to 2020 to 2022). Library creation used the immunoSEQ multiplex PCR assay. TCRdb mirrors the immuneACCESS table, restricted to in-frame sequences. Some clones are absent from its copies; in checked studies, under half trace to an unresolved V gene, and the reason for the others is unknown. The sample table contains 150,000 to 200,000 clones; only one count was recorded for more than 85% of them. The top ten hold 0.95% to 1.5% of the sample. Source material: PBMCs or T cells enriched from blood (not recorded which). The receptors come from a human donor with acute COVID-19. The donor label of this sample is uncertain.

The chain joins TRBV4-1 to TRBJ2-2; D uncertain. The CDR3 has 17 amino acids. In germline, CDR1 is MGHRA, CDR2 YSYEKL. The germline V and J ends were trimmed by 1 base and 1 base, with 13 bases remaining between them. The DNA for the CDR3 is TGCGCCAGCAGCCAAGGACCCAAAGGAGAGAACACCGGGGAGCTGTTTTTT. Translated: CASSQGPKGENTGELFF.

The genes are TRBV6-5 and TRBJ1-1, with 7 bases fitting TRBD1. With 4 bases clipped from V and 0 bases from J, the junction kept 2 bases outside the gene matches. The CDR3 has 14 residues. CDR1 and CDR2 (germline): MNHEY, SVGAGI. This chain's CDR3 is CASSFGQVNTEAFF. CDR3 nucleotides: TGTGCCAGCAGTTTTGGACAGGTGAACACTGAAGCTTTCTTT.

This clone was counted a few times. V usage is TRBV7-3 and J usage is TRBJ2-2; D is possibly TRBD2 (6 bases). Between the trimmed V and J ends, which lost 2 bases and 2 bases, there was a span of 9 bases. The CDR3 runs to 15 residues. Germline values: CDR1 SGHTA, CDR2 FQGTGA. The CDR3: CASSLGRGNTGELFF. In DNA, the CDR3 is TGTGCCAGCAGCTTAGGGCGGGGCAACACCGGGGAGCTGTTTTTT.

The CDR3 coding sequence is TGTGCCAGTAGTATAGGTGTGTTTAGACAGTATTTTTATGGCTACACCTTC. Translation gives CASSIGVFRQYFYGYTF. V is TRBV19 and J is TRBJ1-2, with a weak D call TRBD1 (5 bases). V was clipped by 1 base and J by 5 bases, with 20 bases between them. Germline CDR1 LNHDA, CDR2 SQIVND (reference sequence). This CDR3 is built from 17 residues.

The gene calls are TRBV11-2 and TRBJ1-6; 9 bases map to TRBD1. Trimming removed 6 bases from V and 8 bases from J; junction bases left unmatched: 5. The CDR3 has 14 residues. Germline V lookup: CDR1 SGHAT, CDR2 FQNNGV. The CDR3 loop reads CASRSGTGYSPLHF. The CDR3 nucleotides read TGTGCCAGCAGATCCGGGACAGGGTATTCACCCCTCCACTTT.

The J gene is TRBJ2-2, the V gene TRBV27; TRBD1 matches at 8 bases. V was clipped by 0 bases and J by 0 bases; unmatched bases: 12. Germline lookup yields CDR1 MNHEY and CDR2 SMNVEV (reference sequence). The CDR3 is made up of 20 amino acids. The CDR3 DNA reads TGTGCCAGCAGTTTATCGATCCGACAGGGGTCTCCCGCGAACACCGGGGAGCTGTTTTTT. It translates to CASSLSIRQGSPANTGELFF.

The rearrangement uses TRBV12-3 or TRBV12-4 and TRBJ2-2, with D hard to call. V dropped 7 bases and J dropped 7 bases, with 10 bases sitting between them. CDR3 length: 12 residues. The CDR3 here is CASTHTSGELFF. DNA of the CDR3: TGTGCCAGCACCCACACCAGCGGGGAGCTGTTTTTT.

This clone appeared a single time. V is TRBV27 and J is TRBJ2-3; 7 nucleotides agree with TRBD2. There are 16 residues in the CDR3. Germline V lookup: CDR1 MNHEY, CDR2 SMNVEV (reference sequence). The ends lost 0 bases at V and 0 bases at J; junction bases unmatched: 3. The CDR3 sequence is CASSLSGGGSTDTQYF. CDR3 DNA sequence: TGTGCCAGCAGTTTATCAGGCGGGGGTAGCACAGATACGCAGTATTTT.

The chain employs TRBV20-1 and TRBJ2-5, with 10 nucleotides matching TRBD2. V dropped 3 bases and J dropped 5; count of bases not matched to a gene: 12. This CDR3 spans 16 amino acids. The germline V gene encodes CDR1 DFQATT and CDR2 SNEGSKA (reference sequence). CDR3 DNA sequence: TGCAGTGCTAGTGAGGCTAGCGGGGGCCGGAGGGAGACCCAGTACTTC. Its protein product is CSASEASGGRRETQYF.

The CDR3 sequence: CASSARSTGYEQYF. The CDR3 region has the DNA TGCGCCAGCAGTGCTCGTTCTACAGGCTACGAGCAGTACTTC. The chain recombines TRBV10-1 with TRBJ2-7; perhaps TRBD1 as D (5 bases). This CDR3 has 14 amino acids. Germline values: CDR1 WNHNN, CDR2 SYGVQD (reference sequence). Between the trimmed V and J ends, which lost 4 bases and 3 bases, there was a span of 13 bases.